This T cell receptor beta chain came from a study of blood T cell repertoires in COVID-19. Germline V gene data show CDR1 as SEHNR and CDR2 as FQNEAQ (reference sequence). CDR3 size: 14 residues. V lost 10 bases and J lost 5, with 17 bases in between. Repertoires were generated with immunoSEQ multiplex PCR, while TCRdb's copy carries only in-frame clones and drops some. The data show some 350,000 clones, almost 90% seen once. The origin of this receptor is a woman between 65 and 79 years old with COVID-19, enrolled during active disease. Input material: peripheral blood. The chain uses TRBV7-9 and TRBJ1-4, with D uncertain. CDR3 coding DNA: TGTGCCACCGCTAGCGGTGCCTTCAATGAAAAACTGTTTTTT. Its translation is CATASGAFNEKLFF.